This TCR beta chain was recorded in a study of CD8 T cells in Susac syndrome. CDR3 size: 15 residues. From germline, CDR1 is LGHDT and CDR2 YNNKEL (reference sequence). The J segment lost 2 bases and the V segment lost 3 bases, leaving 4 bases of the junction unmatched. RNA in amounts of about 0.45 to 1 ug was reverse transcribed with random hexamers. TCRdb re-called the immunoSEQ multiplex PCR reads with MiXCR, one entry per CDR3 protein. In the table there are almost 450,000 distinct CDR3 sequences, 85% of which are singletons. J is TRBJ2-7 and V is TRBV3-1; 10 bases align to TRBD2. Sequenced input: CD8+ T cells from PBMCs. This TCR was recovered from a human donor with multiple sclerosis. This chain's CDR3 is CASSHGLAETYEQYF. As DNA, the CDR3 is TGTGCCAGCAGCCATGGACTAGCGGAGACCTACGAGCAGTACTTC.